The T cell receptor (beta chain) under discussion was sequenced for a study of cytomegalovirus exposure and HLA in healthy donors. Study-level points and caveats: There were over 150 TCR beta chains listed as cytomegalovirus-associated. Specific recognition of CMV antigens was confirmed in vitro for a few chains (all CMV-associated).

Profiled with immunoSEQ multiplex PCR; TCRdb holds only in-frame clones, not every one. The sample lists fewer than 350,000 clones, approximately 88% occurring once. Remarks on this clone: Its target is not known.

Trimming pared 3 bases from V and 1 base from J, leaving 14 bases between. This CDR3 comprises 16 residues. Germline V lookup: CDR1 MNHEY, CDR2 SMNVEV (reference sequence). The TCR originated in a woman in her late teens or twenties in good health and CMV-seronegative. The genes are TRBV27 and TRBJ2-3; D is possibly TRBD1 (5 bases). The sample consisted of PBMCs. The CDR3 spells CASSFDFQGGTDTQYF. For the CDR3, the DNA is TGTGCCAGCAGTTTCGATTTTCAGGGTGGCACAGATACGCAGTATTTT.